A single sample is the source of the 18 T cell receptor beta chains below, sequenced in a study of shared clonotypes between healthy human individuals. The method was immunoSEQ multiplex PCR; TCRdb's version includes in-frame clones alone and lacks a portion of them. The data contain a few million clones, roughly nine tenths of them seen just once; the ten biggest clones take up over 0.12%. The material sequenced was naive CD4+ T cells sorted from blood. The subset is: CD45RA+ positively selected. The receptor source for this set is a man younger than 35 in good health.

The V and J genes are TRBV5-6 and TRBJ1-4, with a weak D call TRBD1 (5 bases). Germline V CDR1 and CDR2: SGHDT, YYEEEE. This CDR3 has 14 amino acids. Trimming took 4 bases from V and 5 from J, leaving 12 bases between them. The CDR3 sequence is CASSGLPGNEKLFF. For the CDR3, the DNA is TGTGCCAGCAGCGGGCTCCCAGGGAATGAAAAACTGTTTTTT.

This rearrangement joins TRBV19 to TRBJ1-5; no reliable D call. The CDR3 length is 14 residues. Germline V gene data show CDR1 as LNHDA and CDR2 as SQIVND (reference sequence). With 8 bases removed from V and 0 bases from J, the gap between germline ends came to 11 bases. CDR3 nucleotide sequence: TGTGCCAGTTCGGCAGGCGATAGCAATCAGCCCCAGCATTTT. Protein product: CASSAGDSNQPQHF.

This clone was recorded only once. V and J are TRBV7-8 and TRBJ2-7, with D maybe TRBD1 (5 bases). The CDR3 sequence is 18 residues long. Trimming stripped 4 bases from V and 3 bases from J, with 25 bases between. Germline CDR1 SGHVS, CDR2 FQNEAQ. The CDR3 DNA sequence: TGTGCCAGCAGCTCCACTTTTCCACCCAAGGGGAAATACTACGAGCAGTACTTC. Its translation: CASSSTFPPKGKYYEQYF.

The rearrangement links TRBV12-5 to TRBJ2-5; 7 positions match TRBD2. Germline CDR1 and CDR2: LGHNT and FRNRAP. The CDR3 spans 10 residues. V gave up 9 bases and J gave up 5 bases; unmatched junction bases: 0. CDR3 coding DNA: TGTGCTAGCGGGGGGGAGACCCAGTACTTC. Translation: CASGGETQYF.

The chain uses TRBV30 and TRBJ2-7, with D perhaps TRBD1 (5 bases). Germline CDR1 reads GTSNPN; CDR2 reads SVGIG (reference sequence). V was trimmed by 1 base and J by 7 bases, leaving 14 bases between them. There are 13 residues in the CDR3. CDR3 sequence reads: CAWSASRGGEQYF. As DNA, the CDR3 is TGTGCCTGGAGTGCCTCTAGGGGTGGAGAGCAGTACTTC. The full variable domain, completed using reference TRBV30 and TRBJ2-7, is SQTIHQWPATLVQPVGSPLSLECTVEGTSNPNLYWYRQAAGRGLQLLFYSVGIGQISSEVPQNLSASRPQDRQFILSSKKLLLSDSGFYLCAWSASRGGEQYFGPGTRLTVT.

This chain connects TRBV19 to TRBJ1-5; D is unresolved. The V gene lost 1 base and the J gene lost 8 bases, with 15 bases spanning the gap. Germline CDR1 is LNHDA and CDR2 is SQIVND (reference sequence). This CDR3 contains 15 residues. Written as DNA, the CDR3 is TGTGCCAGTAGTATAGCGGAGTTATTAGCAGAGCCCCAGCATTTT. This translates into CASSIAELLAEPQHF.

The rearrangement joins TRBV30 to TRBJ2-2; TRBD1 might be the D (5 bases). With 2 bases removed from V and 7 bases from J, the gap between germline ends came to 14 bases. CDR1 is GTSNPN, CDR2 SVGIG, per germline (reference sequence). The CDR3 runs to 14 residues. CDR3 loop: CAWSMVQGGGELFF. The CDR3 DNA follows: TGTGCCTGGAGTATGGTCCAGGGTGGCGGGGAGCTGTTTTTT.

The V call is TRBV6-5, the J call TRBJ2-7; no clear D gene. The CDR3 spans 13 residues. Trimming cost V 2 bases and J 2 bases, with 7 bases left between them. Germline loops: CDR1 MNHEY, CDR2 SVGAGI. Written as DNA, the CDR3 is TGTGCCAGCAGTTACGAAAAAGCCTACGAGCAGTACTTC. Its protein is CASSYEKAYEQYF.

The chain recombines TRBV30 with TRBJ2-7; D might be TRBD1 (6 bases). Germline V CDR1 and CDR2: GTSNPN, SVGIG (reference sequence). This CDR3 has 13 residues. V gave up 3 bases and J gave up 4 bases, with 13 bases separating them. CDR3 DNA sequence: TGTGCCTGGAGCGGCAGGGGCTTGTACGAGCAGTACTTC. Its protein product is CAWSGRGLYEQYF.

About this clone: The sample has other DNA sequences that encode this CDR3 too. The chain joins TRBV11-2 to TRBJ1-1; TRBD1 might be the D (5 bases). The V gene's germline CDR1 is SGHAT and CDR2 FQNNGV. This CDR3 spans 13 amino acids. V was clipped by 5 bases and J by 1 base, with 8 bases between them. CDR3 coding DNA: TGTGCCAGCAGCCCTCAGGGGAACACTGAAGCTTTCTTT. This codes for CASSPQGNTEAFF.

This clone was seen a single time. The chain links TRBV5-1 to TRBJ2-5; 10 bases agree with TRBD2. Germline CDR1 and CDR2: SGHRS and YFSETQ. CDR3 length equals 15 residues. With V trimmed by 0 bases and J by 7 bases, 6 bases remained unmatched. Here the CDR3 DNA reads TGCGCCAGCAGCTTGGGGACTAGCGGAAGTGGGACCCAGTACTTC. Translating gives CASSLGTSGSGTQYF. Using reference TRBV5-1 and TRBJ2-5 for the parts outside the CDR3, the full variable domain is KAGVTQTPRYLIKTRGQQVTLSCSPISGHRSVSWYQQTPGQGLQFLFEYFSETQRNKGNFPGRFSGRQFSNSRSEMNVSTLELGDSALYLCASSLGTSGSGTQYFGPGTRLLVL.

The chain has TRBV5-1 and TRBJ2-3; D ambiguous. Per the germline V gene, CDR1 is SGHRS and CDR2 is YFSETQ. V was trimmed by 4 bases and J by 1 base, leaving 7 bases between them. This CDR3 comprises 13 residues. CDR3 sequence (DNA): TGCGCCAGCAGCACCGCTCGCACAGATACGCAGTATTTT. This codes for CASSTARTDTQYF.

This chain uses TRBV9 with TRBJ1-2; unclear D gene. Trimming removed 0 bases from V and 8 bases from J, with 11 bases in between. The CDR3 has 13 residues. The germline V gene has CDR1 SGDLS and CDR2 YYNGEE. For the CDR3, the DNA is TGTGCCAGCAGCGTAGGAGGGTATGGAGGCTACACCTTC. It codes for CASSVGGYGGYTF.

CDR3 protein: CAWSVTQGGGGYTF. As DNA, the CDR3 is TGTGCCTGGAGTGTAACCCAGGGAGGAGGAGGCTACACCTTC. This rearrangement joins TRBV30 to TRBJ1-2; a possible D gene is TRBD1 (5 bases). Looked up from germline, CDR1 is GTSNPN and CDR2 is SVGIG (reference sequence). The CDR3 runs 14 residues. V was shortened by 0 bases and J by 8 bases, with 16 bases between the two germline ends. The complete variable domain, with remaining parts taken from reference TRBV30 and TRBJ1-2, reads SQTIHQWPATLVQPVGSPLSLECTVEGTSNPNLYWYRQAAGRGLQLLFYSVGIGQISSEVPQNLSASRPQDRQFILSSKKLLLSDSGFYLCAWSVTQGGGGYTFGSGTRLTVV.

The V and J genes are TRBV6-6 and TRBJ2-7; possible D gene TRBD1, 6 bases. V shed 6 bases and J shed 0 bases, with 15 bases lying between them. Germline CDR1 reads MNHNY; CDR2 reads SVGAGI (reference sequence). CDR3 length: 15 amino acids. CDR3 in DNA: TGTGCCAGCAGGGACCGGGACACGGCCTCCTACGAGCAGTACTTC. Protein: CASRDRDTASYEQYF.

This clone was seen a few times. The gene calls are TRBV6-1 and TRBJ1-1; a possible D gene is TRBD1 (5 bases). Trimming removed 7 bases from V and 0 bases from J, with 12 bases in between. CDR1 is MNHNS, CDR2 SASEGT, per germline. The CDR3 runs 14 residues. CDR3 sequence reads: CASTRTLMNTEAFF. CDR3 DNA sequence: TGTGCCAGCACTCGGACACTCATGAACACTGAAGCTTTCTTT.

The V and J genes are TRBV11-3 and TRBJ2-2, with 10 nucleotides matching TRBD1. CDR3 length: 15 residues. Trimming removed 5 bases from V and 5 bases from J; junction bases left unmatched: 5. The germline gives CDR1 SGHNT, CDR2 YENEEA. CDR3 region: CASSAGQGETGELFF. DNA of the CDR3: TGTGCCAGCAGCGCCGGACAGGGGGAAACCGGGGAGCTGTTTTTT.

This clone was counted only a few times. V usage is TRBV20-1 and J usage is TRBJ1-1, with D hard to call. This CDR3 region has 10 residues. Germline CDR1 DFQATT, CDR2 SNEGSKA (reference sequence). V lost 3 bases and J lost 9, with 8 bases in between. The CDR3 DNA sequence: TGCAGTGCTAGTCGCGACAAAGCTTTCTTT. Protein: CSASRDKAFF.